This TCR beta chain emerged from a study of T-cell memory formation after mild COVID-19. TCRdb recomputed calls from the 5' RACE reads with MiXCR, one row per CDR3 protein. Found here are about 610,000 distinct CDR3 sequences, 15% to 20% of them singletons; the top ten hold 8.1%. The CDR3 spans 14 residues. Per germline, CDR1 SGDLS and CDR2 YYNGEE. V was trimmed by 0 bases and J by 3 bases, leaving 8 bases between them. V and J are TRBV9 and TRBJ2-3; D unresolved. The TCR was taken from an adult woman who had mild COVID-19 (a few samples of this study predate the infection). Cell type and time point are not known. Sequencing was performed on PBMCs or a T cell subset sorted from them (not recorded which). DNA for the CDR3: TGTGCCAGCAGCGTAGATAGCCCGACAGATACGCAGTATTTT. The encoded protein is CASSVDSPTDTQYF.